These 22 T cell receptor beta chains were all obtained from the same sample, sequenced in a study of regulatory T cells in long-lasting Graves disease. Building the TCR beta libraries relied on iRepertoire HTBI primers, and CDR3 regions underwent Arm-PCR. TCRdb recomputed calls from the multiplex PCR reads with MiXCR, one row per CDR3 protein. The table has more than 300,000 distinct CDR3 sequences, around 23% seen once. Regarding time point: persistent/refractory GD, antithyroid drugs over 5 years with positive TRAb. RNA isolated from PBMCs was used to make the TCR library. Specimen: peripheral blood mononuclear cells (PBMCs), collected when the disease was refractory, from a patient treated with antithyroid drugs. These receptors came from a woman aged 40-49 years with Graves disease.

The chain combines TRBV4-2 with TRBJ2-2; 11 bases are a match to TRBD2. Trimming removed 3 bases from V and 8 bases from J; junction bases left unmatched: 11. The germline gives CDR1 LGHNA, CDR2 YNFKEQ. The CDR3 sequence is 17 residues long. This CDR3 reads CASSQAVAGGPVGELFF. In nucleotides, the CDR3 is TGTGCCAGCAGCCAGGCAGTAGCGGGAGGGCCGGTAGGGGAGCTGTTTTTT.

This clonotype was detected ten times or more. The chain has TRBV7-2 and TRBJ2-7; the match to TRBD2 covers 10 bases. CDR3 length: 13 residues. Germline CDR1 is SGHTA and CDR2 is FQGNSA. Trimming removed 6 bases from V and 4 bases from J; junction bases left unmatched: 3. Here the CDR3 DNA reads TGTGCCAGCAGACTAGCGGGAACTTACGAGCAGTACTTC. It encodes CASRLAGTYEQYF. Full variable domain (remainder filled in from reference TRBV7-2 and TRBJ2-7): GAGVSQSPSNKVTEKGKDVELRCDPISGHTALYWYRQSLGQGLEFLIYFQGNSAPDKSGLPSDRFSAERTGGSVSTLTIQRTQQEDSAVYLCASRLAGTYEQYFGPGTRLTVT.

This clonotype was found once. A read error may account for a junction end that differs from germline. The chain combines TRBV24-1 with TRBJ2-7, with D uncertain. The CDR3 runs to 13 residues. The germline gives CDR1 KGHDR, CDR2 SFDVKD. CDR3 in amino acids: CAASDLGSYEQYF. The CDR3 DNA sequence: TGTGCCGCCAGTGATTTGGGTAGCTACGAGCAGTACTTC.

Many counts were recorded for this clonotype. V gene TRBV11-2 combines with J gene TRBJ1-4; D ambiguous. V was trimmed by 3 bases and J by 0 bases, leaving 14 bases between them. Germline CDR1 reads SGHAT; CDR2 reads FQNNGV. CDR3 length: 17 amino acids. The CDR3 region is CASSFPGRRTTNEKLFF. CDR3 coding DNA: TGTGCCAGCAGCTTTCCAGGCCGCAGAACAACTAATGAAAAACTGTTTTTT.

This clonotype has at least ten counts. The V call is TRBV2, the J call TRBJ2-7; D not resolved. The V and J ends lost 4 bases and 4 bases respectively, with 17 bases between them. The CDR3 covers 15 residues. Germline V gene sequence: CDR1 SNHLY, CDR2 FYNNEI. For the CDR3, the DNA is TGTGCCAGCAGTGCGGTAGGCGGTGGTCGGTACGAGCAGTACTTC. Protein sequence: CASSAVGGGRYEQYF.

This clonotype showed up just a few times. The rearrangement joins TRBV12-3 or TRBV12-4 to TRBJ1-6, with unresolved D. This CDR3 is built from 13 residues. V dropped 6 bases and J dropped 6 bases, with 9 bases sitting between them. As DNA, the CDR3 is TGTGCCAGCAGCCTCAAGGCTAATTCACCCCTCCACTTT. Translated, it gives CASSLKANSPLHF.

This clonotype came up a few times. The chain has TRBV6-1 and TRBJ2-2; 7 bases fit TRBD2. Per the germline V gene, CDR1 is MNHNS and CDR2 is SASEGT. The CDR3 has 14 residues. V lost 10 bases and J lost 4; bases outside the gene matches: 9. The CDR3 sequence: CATQAGRGTGELFF. For the CDR3, the DNA is TGTGCCACCCAAGCGGGAAGAGGCACCGGGGAGCTGTTTTTT.

This clonotype was observed many times. The chain employs TRBV20-1 and TRBJ1-1, with no clear D. The CDR3 is made up of 10 amino acids. V lost 5 bases to trimming and J lost 4 bases, with 5 bases between them. The germline CDR1 and CDR2 sequences are DFQATT and SNEGSKA (reference sequence). The CDR3 sequence: CSAEGTEAFF. The CDR3 nucleotides are TGCAGTGCTGAGGGCACTGAAGCTTTCTTT.

V is TRBV19 and J is TRBJ2-1; a possible D gene is TRBD2 (5 bases). The V end lost 6 bases, the J end lost 9 bases, and 12 bases lay between the germline ends. The CDR3 contains 12 residues. Germline V gene data show CDR1 as LNHDA and CDR2 as SQIVND (reference sequence). The CDR3 spells CASSTRFAEQFF. In nucleotides, the CDR3 is TGTGCCAGTAGCACTAGGTTTGCTGAGCAGTTCTTC.

This clonotype was observed at least ten times. The chain carries TRBV6-2 or TRBV6-3 and TRBJ2-7; a weak D match, TRBD2 (5 bases). This CDR3 is built from 15 residues. CDR1 MNHEY and CDR2 SVGEGT come from the germline V gene. Trimming took off 0 bases at V and 2 bases at J, with 11 bases between the two ends. DNA of the CDR3: TGTGCCAGCAGTTACTCGAGAGCGGACCCCTACGAGCAGTACTTC. Translated: CASSYSRADPYEQYF.

The sample holds many counts of this clonotype. The chain employs TRBV2 and TRBJ2-2, with 7 bases identical to TRBD1. Germline V gene sequence: CDR1 SNHLY, CDR2 FYNNEI. CDR3 length: 14 residues. V was pared by 6 bases and J by 2 bases, with 3 bases of the junction left unmatched. The CDR3 DNA reads TGTGCCAGCAGGAACAGGGGCAACACCGGGGAGCTGTTTTTT. Protein product: CASRNRGNTGELFF.

This chain connects TRBV20-1 to TRBJ1-1; D remains unclear. CDR1 DFQATT and CDR2 SNEGSKA come from the germline V gene (reference sequence). CDR3 length equals 12 residues. Between the trimmed V and J ends, which lost 4 bases and 3 bases, there was a span of 9 bases. The CDR3 loop reads CSAIWEDTEAFF. The CDR3 DNA follows: TGCAGTGCTATATGGGAGGACACTGAAGCTTTCTTT.

The table lists this clonotype with many counts. The chain links TRBV6-1 to TRBJ2-5; D is uncertain. This CDR3 has 13 amino acids. Per germline, CDR1 MNHNS and CDR2 SASEGT. With 5 bases removed from V and 0 bases from J, the gap between germline ends came to 7 bases. DNA for the CDR3: TGTGCCAGCAGTCAGAGTTACCAAGAGACCCAGTACTTC. It codes for CASSQSYQETQYF.

This sequence joins TRBV15 and TRBJ2-5; D perhaps matches TRBD2 (5 bases). The germline V gene encodes CDR1 LNHNV and CDR2 YYDKDF (reference sequence). V lost 1 base to trimming and J lost 5 bases, with 14 bases between them. This CDR3 is built from 15 residues. The CDR3 bases are TGTGCCACCAGCAGAGTTCCCCTAGCTCTGGAGACCCAGTACTTC. Protein sequence: CATSRVPLALETQYF.

This clonotype was recorded many times. The V and J genes are TRBV28 and TRBJ2-7, with a tentative D call TRBD1 (6 bases). V was trimmed by 7 bases and J by 7 bases, leaving 14 bases between them. CDR1 is MDHEN, CDR2 SYDVKM, per germline. The CDR3 covers 12 residues. For the CDR3, the DNA is TGTGCCAGCACCAACAGGGTCTCAGAGCAGTACTTC. Amino acids: CASTNRVSEQYF.

This clonotype has more than one count but fewer than ten. Here the CDR3 reads CASSLRLAETYEQYF. For the CDR3, the DNA is TGTGCCAGCAGTTTACGCCTAGCGGAGACCTACGAGCAGTACTTC. V usage is TRBV27 and J usage is TRBJ2-7; TRBD2 matches 7 bases. Germline trimming cut 2 bases from V and 2 bases from J; bases unmatched to any gene: 6. The CDR3 covers 15 residues. Germline CDR1 is MNHEY and CDR2 is SMNVEV (reference sequence).

The chain employs TRBV4-1 and TRBJ1-1; 8 bases are shared with TRBD1. This CDR3 region has 15 residues. J was trimmed by 4 bases and V by 4 bases; bases with no gene match: 8. CDR1 is MGHRA, CDR2 YSYEKL, per germline. In DNA form, the CDR3 reads TGCGCCAGCAGCCGATTGACAGGGGCTAGCACTGAAGCTTTCTTT. The encoded protein is CASSRLTGASTEAFF.

This clonotype has more than one count but fewer than ten. This chain joins TRBV13 and TRBJ2-5, with D perhaps TRBD1 (6 bases). From germline, CDR1 is PRHDT and CDR2 FYEKMQ (reference sequence). The CDR3 sequence is 17 residues long. V was trimmed by 6 bases and J by 6 bases, leaving 26 bases between them. CDR3 in DNA: TGTGCCAGCAGTCAAGACCGGGACATTATCGAGGGAAAGACCCAGTACTTC. Translated, it gives CASSQDRDIIEGKTQYF.

This clonotype was recorded a few times. The chain is built from TRBV25-1 and TRBJ2-5, with a weak D call TRBD2 (7 bases). Germline values: CDR1 MGHDK, CDR2 SYGVNS. This CDR3 is 15 amino acids long. V shed 0 bases and J shed 5 bases, with 13 bases lying between them. This CDR3 reads CASSEYWGGLETQYF. The DNA of the CDR3 is TGTGCCAGCAGTGAATATTGGGGGGGGCTGGAGACCCAGTACTTC.

The gene calls are TRBV27 and TRBJ2-7; tentative D call: TRBD1 (6 bases). Germline CDR1 MNHEY, CDR2 SMNVEV (reference sequence). V lost 5 bases and J lost 5, with 16 bases in between. The length of the CDR3 is 14 residues. CDR3 nucleotide sequence: TGTGCCAGCAGTATCCACCGACAGGTCCACGAGCAGTACTTC. Translation: CASSIHRQVHEQYF.

This clonotype was seen only a few times. For the CDR3, the DNA is TGTGCCAGCAGCCAAGTCTTCCGGGGGCCCCAGCATTTT. As protein: CASSQVFRGPQHF. The genes are TRBV3-1 and TRBJ1-5; D is uncertain. The CDR3 is 13 residues long. Germline V gives CDR1 LGHDT, CDR2 YNNKEL (reference sequence). V was cut by 1 base and J by 9 bases, with 10 bases left in between.

This clonotype was counted only a few times. V gene TRBV20-1 combines with J gene TRBJ2-2; D gene uncertain. Trimming took 6 bases from V and 4 from J, leaving 9 bases between them. This CDR3 has 12 amino acids. The V gene's germline CDR1 is DFQATT and CDR2 SNEGSKA (reference sequence). The CDR3, as DNA: TGCAGTGCAGGGTCCACCACCGGGGAGCTGTTTTTT. Its translation: CSAGSTTGELFF.